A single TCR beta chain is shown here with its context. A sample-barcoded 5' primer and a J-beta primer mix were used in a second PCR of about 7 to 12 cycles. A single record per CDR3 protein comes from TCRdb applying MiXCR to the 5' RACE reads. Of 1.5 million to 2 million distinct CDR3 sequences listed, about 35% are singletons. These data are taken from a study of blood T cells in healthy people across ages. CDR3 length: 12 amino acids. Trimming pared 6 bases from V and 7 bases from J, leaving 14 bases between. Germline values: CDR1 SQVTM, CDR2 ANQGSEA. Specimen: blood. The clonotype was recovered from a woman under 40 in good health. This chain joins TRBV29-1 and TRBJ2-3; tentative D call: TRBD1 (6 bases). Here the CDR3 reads CSVGADPYTQYF. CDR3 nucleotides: TGCAGCGTGGGGGCGGACCCTTATACGCAGTATTTT.